The 25 T cell receptor beta chains listed next were all sequenced from one sample in a study of high-grade serous ovarian cancer treatment subgroups. TCRdb's copy holds only in-frame clones and misses some; the assay was immunoSEQ multiplex PCR. Among under 30,000 clones, about 88% were seen once, and the ten largest hold roughly 2.2%. Tumor samples were taken before definitive surgery or chemotherapy. The sequencing sample was made of tumor tissue. The receptor source for this set is a human donor with high-grade serous ovarian cancer.

The chain links TRBV5-1 to TRBJ2-7; 7 positions match TRBD2. Germline V gene data show CDR1 as SGHRS and CDR2 as YFSETQ. The CDR3 totals 20 residues. Losses at the gene ends were 0 bases for V and 7 bases for J; bases not matched to a gene: 25. CDR3 region: CASSLAGVNSAGVPRREQYF. CDR3 DNA sequence: TGCGCCAGCAGCTTGGCCGGCGTGAATTCGGCGGGAGTACCCAGGCGAGAGCAGTACTTC.

The rearrangement links TRBV29-1 to TRBJ1-2; perhaps TRBD1 as D (5 bases). The germline CDR1 and CDR2 sequences are SQVTM and ANQGSEA. The germline V and J ends were trimmed by 4 bases and 3 bases, with 9 bases remaining between them. The CDR3 loop spans 12 amino acids. The CDR3 nucleotides read TGCAGCGTTGCTAAAGGGGACTATGGCTACACCTTC. Its translation: CSVAKGDYGYTF.

The J gene is TRBJ2-7, the V gene TRBV9, with 8 bases identical to TRBD2. V dropped 0 bases and J dropped 5; count of bases not matched to a gene: 10. CDR1 is SGDLS and CDR2 is YYNGEE in the germline V gene. The CDR3 is made up of 16 amino acids. Here the CDR3 DNA reads TGTGCCAGCAGCGTAGTCCCCAGCGGGAGTAACCACGAGCAGTACTTC. The encoded protein is CASSVVPSGSNHEQYF. The variable domain in full, completed from reference TRBV9 and TRBJ2-7, reads DSGVTQTPKHLITATGQRVTLRCSPRSGDLSVYWYQQSLDQGLQFLIQYYNGEERAKGNILERFSAQQFPDLHSELNLSSLELGDSALYFCASSVVPSGSNHEQYFGPGTRLTVT.

The rearrangement joins TRBV10-2 to TRBJ2-7; 7 bases fit TRBD2. This CDR3 is 15 amino acids long. The V and J ends lost 0 bases and 6 bases, in that order; junction bases with no gene match: 8. CDR1 and CDR2 from the germline V gene are WSHSY and SAAADI. CDR3 DNA: TGCGCCAGCAGTGAGTCGGGTGGGGGGGAGAGCGAGCAGTACTTC. Protein product: CASSESGGGESEQYF.

This chain uses TRBV6-1 with TRBJ2-1; 7 positions match TRBD1. Germline CDR1 is MNHNS and CDR2 is SASEGT. Trimming removed 3 bases from V and 5 bases from J; junction bases left unmatched: 1. The CDR3 totals 13 residues. This CDR3 is CASSDDRDNEQFF. CDR3 DNA: TGTGCCAGCAGTGACGACAGGGACAATGAGCAGTTCTTC.

V gene TRBV6-5 combines with J gene TRBJ2-3; 8 bases fit TRBD1. Germline V gives CDR1 MNHEY, CDR2 SVGAGI. CDR3 size: 15 residues. V was clipped by 4 bases and J by 1 base; unmatched bases: 4. CDR3 sequence: CASSSPGQGTDTQYF. The CDR3 DNA reads TGTGCCAGCAGTTCCCCGGGACAGGGCACAGATACGCAGTATTTT.

The rearrangement uses TRBV7-9 and TRBJ2-1, with a tentative D call TRBD2 (6 bases). Germline V gene lookup returns CDR1 SEHNR and CDR2 FQNEAQ (reference sequence). There are 14 residues in the CDR3. The germline V and J ends were trimmed by 3 bases and 8 bases, with 14 bases remaining between them. CDR3 in amino acids: CASSLGLGADEQFF. Here the CDR3 DNA reads TGTGCCAGCAGCTTGGGACTTGGGGCGGATGAGCAGTTCTTC.

This rearrangement joins TRBV6-1 to TRBJ1-2, with TRBD1 identical over 9 bases. The CDR3 is 15 residues long. The junction had 14 bases not matched to a gene; V was cut back by 10 bases and J by 5 bases. Germline CDR1 and CDR2: MNHNS and SASEGT. Here the CDR3 reads CATTHRDRDGYGYTF. CDR3 nucleotides: TGTGCCACCACTCACCGGGACAGGGACGGATATGGCTACACCTTC.

The rearrangement uses TRBV2 and TRBJ2-5, with D perhaps TRBD1 (6 bases). The germline V gene has CDR1 SNHLY and CDR2 FYNNEI. V gave up 6 bases and J gave up 2 bases, with 7 bases separating them. This CDR3 has 12 amino acids. CDR3 residues: CASRGQQETQYF. Here the CDR3 DNA reads TGTGCCAGCAGAGGACAGCAAGAGACCCAGTACTTC.

The CDR3 sequence: CASSPGQGARYEQYF. The CDR3 DNA sequence: TGCGCCAGCAGCCCCGGACAGGGAGCTCGGTACGAGCAGTACTTC. This rearrangement joins TRBV4-1 to TRBJ2-7; TRBD1 matches 8 bases. Germline V CDR1 and CDR2: MGHRA, YSYEKL. The J segment lost 4 bases and the V segment lost 4 bases, leaving 9 bases of the junction unmatched. This CDR3 has 15 residues.

V is TRBV11-1 and J is TRBJ2-1; 7 bases agree with TRBD1. V shed 0 bases and J 7 bases; nucleotides not matched to a gene: 6. Germline values: CDR1 SGHAT, CDR2 FQDESV (reference sequence). The CDR3 is 15 amino acids. The CDR3 nucleotides are TGTGCCAGCAGCTTAGCCTTACAGGGGCCAAATGAGCAGTTCTTC. Translated, it gives CASSLALQGPNEQFF.

This clone was seen more than once but under ten times. The chain couples TRBV14 to TRBJ2-5; 10 bases are a match to TRBD2. This CDR3 spans 16 amino acids. CDR1 is SGHDN and CDR2 is FVKESK in the germline V gene. Trimming removed 3 bases from V and 1 base from J; junction bases left unmatched: 5. This chain's CDR3 is CASSHPGLAAQETQYF. The CDR3 DNA follows: TGTGCCAGCAGCCATCCTGGACTAGCGGCCCAAGAGACCCAGTACTTC.

This clone appeared once. The rearrangement links TRBV29-1 to TRBJ2-5; TRBD1 matches at 9 bases. Germline lookup yields CDR1 SQVTM and CDR2 ANQGSEA. V trimming: 5 bases; J trimming: 3 bases; junction bases outside the gene matches: 7. The CDR3 is 14 residues long. CDR3 protein: CSVPKGQGKETQYF. CDR3 in DNA: TGCAGCGTTCCGAAAGGACAGGGGAAAGAGACCCAGTACTTC.

The CDR3 nucleotides are TGCGCCAGCAGACTAGGTTGGGGGAACACTGAAGCTTTCTTT. Amino acid sequence: CASRLGWGNTEAFF. The chain recombines TRBV5-1 with TRBJ1-1; D call uncertain. Germline V lookup: CDR1 SGHRS, CDR2 YFSETQ. Trimming removed 5 bases at V and 1 base at J, with 12 bases between. CDR3 size: 14 residues.

The CDR3 protein is CARGATNEKLFF. CDR3 coding DNA: TGTGCCAGGGGGGCAACTAATGAAAAACTGTTTTTT. The chain has TRBV19 and TRBJ1-4; perhaps TRBD1 as D (5 bases). V lost 9 bases and J 0 bases, leaving 5 bases between the germline ends. Germline CDR1 reads LNHDA; CDR2 reads SQIVND (reference sequence). The CDR3 has 12 residues.

This clone was seen a single time. This chain connects TRBV29-1 to TRBJ2-3; D is ambiguous. Trimming pared 4 bases from V and 6 bases from J, leaving 5 bases between. Germline loops: CDR1 SQVTM, CDR2 ANQGSEA. This CDR3 comprises 10 residues. CDR3 residues: CSVGPDTQYF. The CDR3 nucleotides are TGCAGCGTTGGTCCCGATACGCAGTATTTT.

The chain has TRBV6-5 and TRBJ2-7; unclear D gene. This CDR3 region has 13 residues. Trimming stripped 2 bases from V and 2 bases from J, with 7 bases between. The germline V gene encodes CDR1 MNHEY and CDR2 SVGAGI. CDR3 residues: CASSYDSAYEQYF. Written as DNA, the CDR3 is TGTGCCAGCAGTTACGATTCCGCCTACGAGCAGTACTTC.

V gene TRBV4-1 combines with J gene TRBJ1-6, with unresolved D. Germline CDR1 is MGHRA and CDR2 is YSYEKL. With 0 bases removed from V and 7 bases from J, the gap between germline ends came to 7 bases. The CDR3 is made up of 14 amino acids. In nucleotides, the CDR3 is TGCGCCAGCAGCCAAGATATGACAAATTCACCCCTCCACTTT. Translating gives CASSQDMTNSPLHF.

This chain connects TRBV6-6 to TRBJ1-4, with 7 bases identical to TRBD1. This CDR3 contains 16 residues. Per the germline V gene, CDR1 is MNHNY and CDR2 is SVGAGI (reference sequence). Trimming at V came to 6 bases and at J to 5 bases, leaving 12 bases not matched to a gene. The CDR3 sequence: CASRPHLTGKNEKLFF. The CDR3, as DNA: TGTGCCAGCAGACCCCATTTGACAGGGAAAAATGAAAAACTGTTTTTT.

The chain joins TRBV5-1 to TRBJ1-6; D is perhaps TRBD1 (5 bases). Trimming took 0 bases from V and 7 from J, leaving 8 bases between them. CDR1 SGHRS and CDR2 YFSETQ come from the germline V gene. The CDR3 contains 14 residues. CDR3 DNA: TGCGCCAGCAGCTTGGGGAGGGGAAATTCACCCCTCCACTTT. Translation: CASSLGRGNSPLHF.

The chain's CDR3 is CASSNPGTQNTGELFF. The CDR3 DNA sequence: TGTGCCAGCAGTAACCCCGGGACACAGAACACCGGGGAGCTGTTTTTT. V gene TRBV2 combines with J gene TRBJ2-2; D possibly corresponds to TRBD1 (6 bases). The V end lost 5 bases, the J end lost 1 base, and 14 bases lay between the germline ends. From germline, CDR1 is SNHLY and CDR2 FYNNEI. There are 16 residues in the CDR3.

This chain uses TRBV29-1 with TRBJ2-5; 8 bases align to TRBD1. Germline CDR1 is SQVTM and CDR2 is ANQGSEA. Trimming at V came to 7 bases and at J to 1 base, leaving 5 bases not matched to a gene. The length of the CDR3 is 13 residues. CDR3 DNA sequence: TGCAGCGGCCGGGACAGGATCCAAGAGACCCAGTACTTC. Its translation: CSGRDRIQETQYF.

This clone occurred once. This chain joins TRBV7-6 and TRBJ2-3; D is unclear. The CDR3 has 12 residues. Germline assignment: CDR1 SGHVS and CDR2 FNYEAQ. V shed 1 base and J shed 6 bases, with 5 bases lying between them. CDR3 nucleotides: TGTGCCAGCAGCTTAGGACGGGATACGCAGTATTTT. Translating gives CASSLGRDTQYF.

The chain is built from TRBV28 and TRBJ1-2; D gene unclear. The CDR3 contains 12 residues. V was shortened by 6 bases and J by 0 bases, with 5 bases between the two germline ends. The germline V gene encodes CDR1 MDHEN and CDR2 SYDVKM. CDR3 protein: CASSETNYGYTF. CDR3 DNA sequence: TGTGCCAGCAGCGAGACTAACTATGGCTACACCTTC.

The chain has TRBV6-5 and TRBJ2-2, with a weak D call TRBD1 (7 bases). The germline V gene has CDR1 MNHEY and CDR2 SVGAGI. The CDR3 spans 14 residues. V lost 9 bases to trimming and J lost 5 bases, with 16 bases between them. CDR3: CASKPGGRTGELFF. The CDR3 DNA follows: TGTGCCAGTAAGCCAGGGGGGAGGACCGGGGAGCTGTTTTTT.